This record looks at one TCR beta chain sequence and its context. The antigen it binds to is not known. No much larger clonotype is one base removed from it; base qualities were not supplied. Library preparation was by PCR. Sequencing was performed on an Illumina HiSeq 2500. TCR libraries were prepared with molecular barcoding, using unique molecular identifiers to normalize TCRbeta repertoire quantification. TCRdb itself trimmed the public reads at Q25 with fastp, ran MiXCR and retained productive beta chains. Rows with one shared CDR3 protein collapse into an entry with the most common genes and DNA. The sample yields about 410,000 distinct CDR3 sequences; approximately 20% were counted once. Together, the top ten hold 3.8% of the sample. The source of the sample is a study of T-cell reconstitution after alpha-beta-depleted transplantation in children (dated by TCRdb to about 2016). About the full investigation: Using TCR repertoire profiling, the study quantitatively followed how T-cell immune reconstitution unfolded in children after TCRalphabeta/CD19-depleted allogeneic hematopoietic cell transplantation.

From its cysteine to its phenylalanine, the CDR3 spans 14 amino acids. CDR3 DNA is the only sequence kept; it has 42 bases, read in frame from the first base. A distance of 15 bases separates the germline ends of V and J, which lose 7 bases and 5 bases respectively. Recombination joined TRBV12-3 or TRBV12-4 with TRBJ2-1; TRBD2 is a weak D gene call, 5 bases matching. The receptor was derived from a human donor who donated a stem cell graft to a child with acute myeloid leukemia. Sequences were derived from PBMCs from the stem cell graft donor, sampled from the stem cell graft. The base sequence is TGTGCCAGCACCTTACTAGTTCGCGACAATGAGCAGTTCTTC. This is translated as CASTLLVRDNEQFF.